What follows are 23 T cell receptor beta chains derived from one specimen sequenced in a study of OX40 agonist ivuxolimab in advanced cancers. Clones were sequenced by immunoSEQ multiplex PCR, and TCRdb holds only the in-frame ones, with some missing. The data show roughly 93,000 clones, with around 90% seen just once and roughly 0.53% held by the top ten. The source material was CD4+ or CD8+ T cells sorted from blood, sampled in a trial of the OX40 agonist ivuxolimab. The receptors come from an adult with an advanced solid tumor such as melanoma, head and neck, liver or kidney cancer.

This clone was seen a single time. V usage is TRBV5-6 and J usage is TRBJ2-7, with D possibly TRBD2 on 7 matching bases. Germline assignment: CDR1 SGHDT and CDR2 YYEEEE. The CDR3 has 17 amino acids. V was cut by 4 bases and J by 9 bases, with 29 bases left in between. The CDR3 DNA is TGTGCCAGCAGCCCCGGGGGGCGCGGGACCGCCGGGGGTGGGCAGTACTTC. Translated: CASSPGGRGTAGGGQYF.

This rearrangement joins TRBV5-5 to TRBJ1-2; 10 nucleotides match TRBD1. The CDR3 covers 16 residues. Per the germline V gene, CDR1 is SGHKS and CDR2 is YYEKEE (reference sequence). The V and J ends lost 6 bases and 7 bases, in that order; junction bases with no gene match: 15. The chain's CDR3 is CASTPGTGEGLAGYTF. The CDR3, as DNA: TGTGCCAGCACCCCCGGGACAGGGGAAGGTCTGGCTGGCTACACCTTC.

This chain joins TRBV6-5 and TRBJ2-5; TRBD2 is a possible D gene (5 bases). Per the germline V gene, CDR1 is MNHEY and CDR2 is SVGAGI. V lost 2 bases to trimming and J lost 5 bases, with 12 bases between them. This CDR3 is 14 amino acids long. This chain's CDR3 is CASSYELAWETQYF. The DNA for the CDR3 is TGTGCCAGCAGTTACGAGCTAGCCTGGGAGACCCAGTACTTC.

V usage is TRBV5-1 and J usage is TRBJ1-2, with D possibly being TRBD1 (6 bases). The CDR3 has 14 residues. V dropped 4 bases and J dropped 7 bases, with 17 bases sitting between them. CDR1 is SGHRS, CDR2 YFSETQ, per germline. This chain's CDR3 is CASSPLAGAGGYTF. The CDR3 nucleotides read TGCGCCAGCAGCCCCCTCGCGGGGGCTGGTGGCTACACCTTC.

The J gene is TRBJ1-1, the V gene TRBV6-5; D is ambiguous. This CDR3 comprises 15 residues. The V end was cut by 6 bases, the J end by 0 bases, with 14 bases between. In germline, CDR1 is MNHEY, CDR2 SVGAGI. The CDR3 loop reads CASSPPRQLNTEAFF. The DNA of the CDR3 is TGTGCCAGCAGCCCCCCTCGGCAATTGAACACTGAAGCTTTCTTT.

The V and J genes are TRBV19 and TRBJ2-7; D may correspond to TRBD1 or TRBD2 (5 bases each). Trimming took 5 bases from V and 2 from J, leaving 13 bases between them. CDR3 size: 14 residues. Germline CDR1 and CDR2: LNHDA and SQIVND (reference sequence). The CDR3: CASSPPGTAYEQYF. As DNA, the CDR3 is TGTGCCAGTAGTCCCCCCGGGACCGCCTACGAGCAGTACTTC.

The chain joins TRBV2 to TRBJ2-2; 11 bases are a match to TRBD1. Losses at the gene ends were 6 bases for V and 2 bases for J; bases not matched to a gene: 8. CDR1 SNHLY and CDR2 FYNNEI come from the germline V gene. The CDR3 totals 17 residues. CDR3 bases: TGTGCCAGCAGCGCTGGACAGGGGGCTGTTAACACCGGGGAGCTGTTTTTT. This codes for CASSAGQGAVNTGELFF.

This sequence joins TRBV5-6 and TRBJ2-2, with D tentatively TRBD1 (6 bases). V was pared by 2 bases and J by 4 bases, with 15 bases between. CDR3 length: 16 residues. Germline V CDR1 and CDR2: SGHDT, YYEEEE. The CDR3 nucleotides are TGTGCCAGCAGCTTACCCCTAGACAGGTCCACCGGGGAGCTGTTTTTT. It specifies CASSLPLDRSTGELFF.

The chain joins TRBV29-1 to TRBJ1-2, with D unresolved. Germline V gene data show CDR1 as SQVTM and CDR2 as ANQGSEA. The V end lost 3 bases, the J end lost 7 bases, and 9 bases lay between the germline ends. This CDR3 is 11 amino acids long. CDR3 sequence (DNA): TGCAGCGTTGACTGGGGAGGTGGCTACACCTTC. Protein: CSVDWGGGYTF. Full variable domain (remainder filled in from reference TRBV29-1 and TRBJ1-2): SAVISQKPSRDICQRGTSLTIQCQVDSQVTMMFWYRQQPGQSLTLIATANQGSEATYESGFVIDKFPISRPNLTFSTLTVSNMSPEDSSIYLCSVDWGGGYTFGSGTRLTVV.

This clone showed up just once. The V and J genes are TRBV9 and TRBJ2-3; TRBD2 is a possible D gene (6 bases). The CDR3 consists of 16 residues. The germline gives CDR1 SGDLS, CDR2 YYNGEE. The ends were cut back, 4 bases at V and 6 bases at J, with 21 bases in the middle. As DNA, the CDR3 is TGTGCCAGCAGCCTCCCCCTGGGCGGGATCACTGATACGCAGTATTTT. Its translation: CASSLPLGGITDTQYF.

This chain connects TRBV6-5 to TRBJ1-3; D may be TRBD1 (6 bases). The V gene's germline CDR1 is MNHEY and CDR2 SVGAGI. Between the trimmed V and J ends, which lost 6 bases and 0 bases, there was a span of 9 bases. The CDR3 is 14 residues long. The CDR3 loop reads CASRKQGSGNTIYF. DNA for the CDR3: TGTGCCAGCAGGAAACAGGGCTCTGGAAACACCATATATTTT.

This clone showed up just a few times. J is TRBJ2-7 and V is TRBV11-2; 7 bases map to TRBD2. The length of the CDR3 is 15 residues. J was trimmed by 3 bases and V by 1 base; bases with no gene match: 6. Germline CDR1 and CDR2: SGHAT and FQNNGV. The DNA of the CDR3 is TGTGCCAGCAGCTTAGGACCGGGACTAATCTACGAGCAGTACTTC. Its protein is CASSLGPGLIYEQYF. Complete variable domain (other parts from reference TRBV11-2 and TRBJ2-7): EAGVAQSPRYKIIEKRQSVAFWCNPISGHATLYWYQQILGQGPKLLIQFQNNGVVDDSQLPKDRFSAERLKGVDSTLKIQPAKLEDSAVYLCASSLGPGLIYEQYFGPGTRLTVT.

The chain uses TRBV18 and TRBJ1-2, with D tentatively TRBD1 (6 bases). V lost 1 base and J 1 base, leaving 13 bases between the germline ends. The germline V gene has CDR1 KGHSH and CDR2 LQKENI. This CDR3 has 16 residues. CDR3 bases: TGTGCCAGCTCACCACAAGGGACACCGAATAACTATGGCTACACCTTC. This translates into CASSPQGTPNNYGYTF.

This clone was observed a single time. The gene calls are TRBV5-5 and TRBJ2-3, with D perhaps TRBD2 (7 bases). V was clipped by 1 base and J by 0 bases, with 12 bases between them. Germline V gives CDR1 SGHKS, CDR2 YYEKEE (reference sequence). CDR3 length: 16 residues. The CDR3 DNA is TGTGCCAGCAGCTTGATAGGGGGGGCAAGCACAGATACGCAGTATTTT. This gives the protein CASSLIGGASTDTQYF.

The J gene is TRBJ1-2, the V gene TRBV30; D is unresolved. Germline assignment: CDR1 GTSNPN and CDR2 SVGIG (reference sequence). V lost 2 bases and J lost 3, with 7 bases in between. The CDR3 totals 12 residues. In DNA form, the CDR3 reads TGTGCCTGGAGTCGGGGTGACTATGGCTACACCTTC. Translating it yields CAWSRGDYGYTF.

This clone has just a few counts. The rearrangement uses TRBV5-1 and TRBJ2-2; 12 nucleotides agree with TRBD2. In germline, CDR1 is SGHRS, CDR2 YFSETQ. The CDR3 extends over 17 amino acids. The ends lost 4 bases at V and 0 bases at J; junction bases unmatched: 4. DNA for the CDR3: TGCGCCAGCAGCGGGGGACTAGCGGGTTCGAACACCGGGGAGCTGTTTTTT. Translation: CASSGGLAGSNTGELFF.

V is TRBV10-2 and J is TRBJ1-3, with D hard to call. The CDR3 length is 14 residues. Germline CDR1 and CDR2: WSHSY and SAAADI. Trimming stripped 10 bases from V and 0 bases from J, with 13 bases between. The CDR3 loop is CATEPEGSGNTIYF. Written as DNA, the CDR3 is TGCGCCACCGAACCCGAGGGCTCTGGAAACACCATATATTTT.

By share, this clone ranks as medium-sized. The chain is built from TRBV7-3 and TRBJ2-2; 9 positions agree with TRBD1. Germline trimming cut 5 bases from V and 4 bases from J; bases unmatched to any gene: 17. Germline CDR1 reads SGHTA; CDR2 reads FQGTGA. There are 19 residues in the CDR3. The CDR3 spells CASSRQRGTGRGITGELFF. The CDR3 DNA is TGTGCCAGCAGCCGACAGCGTGGGACAGGGAGAGGTATCACCGGGGAGCTGTTTTTT.

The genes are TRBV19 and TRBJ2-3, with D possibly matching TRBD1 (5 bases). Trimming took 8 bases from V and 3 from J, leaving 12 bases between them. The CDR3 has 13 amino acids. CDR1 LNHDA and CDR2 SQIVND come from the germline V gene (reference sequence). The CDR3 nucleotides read TGTGCCAGTGGTGGCAGGGTGACAGATACGCAGTATTTT. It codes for CASGGRVTDTQYF.

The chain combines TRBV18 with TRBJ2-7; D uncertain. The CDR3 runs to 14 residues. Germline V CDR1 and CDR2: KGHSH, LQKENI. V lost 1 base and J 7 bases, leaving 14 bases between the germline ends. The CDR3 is CASSPLRLGGEQYF. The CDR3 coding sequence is TGTGCCAGCTCACCACTCCGACTCGGTGGGGAGCAGTACTTC.

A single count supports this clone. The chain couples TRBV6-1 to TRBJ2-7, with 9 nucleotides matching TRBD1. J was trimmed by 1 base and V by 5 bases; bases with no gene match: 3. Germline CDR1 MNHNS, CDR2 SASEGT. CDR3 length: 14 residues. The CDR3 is CASSRQGESYEQYF. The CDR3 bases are TGTGCCAGCAGTAGACAGGGGGAATCCTACGAGCAGTACTTC.

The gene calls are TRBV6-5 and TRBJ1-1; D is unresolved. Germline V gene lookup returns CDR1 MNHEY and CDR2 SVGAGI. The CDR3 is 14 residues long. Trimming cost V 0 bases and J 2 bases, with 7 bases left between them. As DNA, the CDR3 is TGTGCCAGCAGTTACTCATACGACAACACTGAAGCTTTCTTT. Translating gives CASSYSYDNTEAFF.

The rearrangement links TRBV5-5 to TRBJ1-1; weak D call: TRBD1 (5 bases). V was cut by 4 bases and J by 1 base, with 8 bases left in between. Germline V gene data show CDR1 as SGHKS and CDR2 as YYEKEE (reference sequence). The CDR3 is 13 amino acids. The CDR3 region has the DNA TGTGCCAGCAGCCACGGACAGAACACTGAAGCTTTCTTT. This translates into CASSHGQNTEAFF.